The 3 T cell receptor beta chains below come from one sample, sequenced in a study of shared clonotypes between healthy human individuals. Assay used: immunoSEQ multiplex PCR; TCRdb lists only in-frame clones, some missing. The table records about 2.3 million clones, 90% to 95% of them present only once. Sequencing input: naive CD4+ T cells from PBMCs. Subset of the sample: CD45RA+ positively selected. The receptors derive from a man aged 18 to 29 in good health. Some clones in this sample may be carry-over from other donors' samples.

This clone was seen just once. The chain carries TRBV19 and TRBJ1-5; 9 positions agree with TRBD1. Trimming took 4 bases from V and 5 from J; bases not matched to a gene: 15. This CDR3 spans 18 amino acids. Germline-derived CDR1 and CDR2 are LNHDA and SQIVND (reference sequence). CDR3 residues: CASSKGIYRTGDDQPQHF. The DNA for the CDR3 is TGTGCCAGTAGTAAGGGGATATATAGGACAGGGGATGATCAGCCCCAGCATTTT. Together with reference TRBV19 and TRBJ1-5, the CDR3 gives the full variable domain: DGGITQSPKYLFRKEGQNVTLSCEQNLNHDAMYWYRQDPGQGLRLIYYSQIVNDFQKGDIAEGYSVSREKKESFPLTVTSAQKNPTAFYLCASSKGIYRTGDDQPQHFGDGTRLSIL.

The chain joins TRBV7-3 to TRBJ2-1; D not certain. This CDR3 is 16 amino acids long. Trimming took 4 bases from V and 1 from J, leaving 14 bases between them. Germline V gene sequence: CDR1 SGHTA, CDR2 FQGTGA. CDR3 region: CASSSHPVSSYNEQFF. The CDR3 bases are TGTGCCAGCAGCTCCCACCCCGTCAGTTCCTACAATGAGCAGTTCTTC.

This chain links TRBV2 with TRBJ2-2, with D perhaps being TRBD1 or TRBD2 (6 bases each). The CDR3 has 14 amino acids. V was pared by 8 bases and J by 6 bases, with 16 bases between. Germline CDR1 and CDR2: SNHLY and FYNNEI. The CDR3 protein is CASLRGQGPGELFF. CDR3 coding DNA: TGTGCCAGCCTACGGGGGCAGGGACCCGGGGAGCTGTTTTTT.